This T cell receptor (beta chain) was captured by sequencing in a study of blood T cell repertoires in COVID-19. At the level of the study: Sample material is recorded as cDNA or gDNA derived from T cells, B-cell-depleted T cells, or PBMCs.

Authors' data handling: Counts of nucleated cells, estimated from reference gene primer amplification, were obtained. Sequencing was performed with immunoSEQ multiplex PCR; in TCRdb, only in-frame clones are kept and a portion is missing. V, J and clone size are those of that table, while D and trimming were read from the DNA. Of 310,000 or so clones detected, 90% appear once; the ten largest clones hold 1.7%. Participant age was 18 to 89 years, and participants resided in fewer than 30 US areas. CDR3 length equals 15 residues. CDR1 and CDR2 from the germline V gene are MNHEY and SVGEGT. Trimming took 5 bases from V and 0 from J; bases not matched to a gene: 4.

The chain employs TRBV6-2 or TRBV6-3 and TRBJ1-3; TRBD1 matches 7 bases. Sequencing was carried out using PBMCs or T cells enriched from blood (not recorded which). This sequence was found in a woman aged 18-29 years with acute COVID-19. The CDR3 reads CASSRTGLSGNTIYF. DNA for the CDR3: TGTGCCAGCAGTCGGACAGGCCTCTCTGGAAACACCATATATTTT.